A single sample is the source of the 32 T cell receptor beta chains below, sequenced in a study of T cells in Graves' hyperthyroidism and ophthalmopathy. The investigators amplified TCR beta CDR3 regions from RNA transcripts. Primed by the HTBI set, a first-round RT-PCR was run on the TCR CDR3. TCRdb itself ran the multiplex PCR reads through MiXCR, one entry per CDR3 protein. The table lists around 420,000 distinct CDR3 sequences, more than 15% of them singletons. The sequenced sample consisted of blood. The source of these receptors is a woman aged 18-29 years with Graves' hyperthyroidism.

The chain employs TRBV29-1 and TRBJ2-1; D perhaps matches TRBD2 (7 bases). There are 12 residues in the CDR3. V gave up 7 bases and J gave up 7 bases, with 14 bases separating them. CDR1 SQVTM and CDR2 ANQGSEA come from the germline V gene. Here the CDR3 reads CSAGEGGNEQFF. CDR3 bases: TGCAGCGCAGGGGAGGGGGGGAATGAGCAGTTCTTC.

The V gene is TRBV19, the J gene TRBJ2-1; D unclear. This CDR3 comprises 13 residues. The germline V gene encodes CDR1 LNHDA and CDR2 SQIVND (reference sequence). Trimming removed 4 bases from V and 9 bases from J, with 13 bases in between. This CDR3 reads CASSTSGGGEQFF. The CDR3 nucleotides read TGTGCCAGTAGTACCTCCGGTGGTGGTGAGCAGTTCTTC.

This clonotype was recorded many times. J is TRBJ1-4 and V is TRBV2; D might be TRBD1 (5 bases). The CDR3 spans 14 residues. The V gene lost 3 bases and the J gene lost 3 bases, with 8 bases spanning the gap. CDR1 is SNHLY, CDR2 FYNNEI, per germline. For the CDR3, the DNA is TGTGCCAGCAGTGAGGGGGGACCTAATGAAAAACTGTTTTTT. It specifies CASSEGGPNEKLFF. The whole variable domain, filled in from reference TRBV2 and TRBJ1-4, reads EPEVTQTPSHQVTQMGQEVILRCVPISNHLYFYWYRQILGQKVEFLVSFYNNEISEKSEIFDDQFSVERPDGSNFTLKIRSTKLEDSAMYFCASSEGGPNEKLFFGSGTQLSVL.

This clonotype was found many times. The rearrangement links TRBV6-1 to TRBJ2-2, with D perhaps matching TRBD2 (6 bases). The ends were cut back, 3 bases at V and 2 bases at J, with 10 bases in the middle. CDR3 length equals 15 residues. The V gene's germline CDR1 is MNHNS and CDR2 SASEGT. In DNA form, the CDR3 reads TGTGCCAGCAGTGACCGCGGGACTAACACCGGGGAGCTGTTTTTT. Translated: CASSDRGTNTGELFF.

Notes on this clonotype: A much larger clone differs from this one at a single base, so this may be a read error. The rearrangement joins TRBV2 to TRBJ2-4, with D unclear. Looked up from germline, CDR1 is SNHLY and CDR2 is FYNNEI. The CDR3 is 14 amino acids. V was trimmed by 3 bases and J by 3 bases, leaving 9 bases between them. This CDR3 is CASSEQDVKNIQYF. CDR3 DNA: TGTGCCAGCAGTGAGCAGGACGTCAAAAACATTCAGTACTTC.

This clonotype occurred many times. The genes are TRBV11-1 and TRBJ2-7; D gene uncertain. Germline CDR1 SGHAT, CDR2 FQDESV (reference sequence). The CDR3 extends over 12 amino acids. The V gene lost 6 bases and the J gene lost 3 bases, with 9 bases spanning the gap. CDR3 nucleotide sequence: TGTGCCAGCAGTTATACTAACTACGAGCAGTACTTC. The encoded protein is CASSYTNYEQYF.

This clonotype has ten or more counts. CDR3 nucleotides: TGTGCCAGCCAATCACTGCGGGACAGTCTTGGAGGAAACACCATATATTTT. This sequence encodes CASQSLRDSLGGNTIYF. V usage is TRBV12-3 or TRBV12-4 and J usage is TRBJ1-3; 7 bases agree with TRBD1. The junction had 17 bases not matched to a gene; V was cut back by 8 bases and J by 4 bases. The CDR3 contains 17 residues.

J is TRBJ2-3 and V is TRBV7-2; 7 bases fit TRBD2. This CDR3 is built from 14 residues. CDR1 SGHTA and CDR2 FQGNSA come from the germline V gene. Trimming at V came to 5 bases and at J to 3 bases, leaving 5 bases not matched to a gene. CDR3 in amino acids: CASSHGGNTDTQYF. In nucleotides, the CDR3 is TGTGCCAGCAGCCACGGGGGGAATACAGATACGCAGTATTTT.

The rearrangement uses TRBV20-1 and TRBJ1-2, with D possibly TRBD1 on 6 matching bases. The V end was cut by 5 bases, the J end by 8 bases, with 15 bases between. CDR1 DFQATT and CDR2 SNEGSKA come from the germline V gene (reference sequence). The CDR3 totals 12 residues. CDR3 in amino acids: CSAPQTGGGYTF. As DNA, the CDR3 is TGCAGTGCTCCCCAGACAGGCGGCGGCTACACCTTC.

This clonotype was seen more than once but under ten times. CDR3 coding DNA: TGTGCCATCAGGGAGGCTGGAAACACCATATATTTT. Encoded protein: CAIREAGNTIYF. The chain links TRBV2 to TRBJ1-3; D perhaps matches TRBD1 (5 bases). The V gene lost 10 bases and the J gene lost 2 bases, with 9 bases spanning the gap. Germline-derived CDR1 and CDR2 are SNHLY and FYNNEI. The CDR3 runs 12 residues.

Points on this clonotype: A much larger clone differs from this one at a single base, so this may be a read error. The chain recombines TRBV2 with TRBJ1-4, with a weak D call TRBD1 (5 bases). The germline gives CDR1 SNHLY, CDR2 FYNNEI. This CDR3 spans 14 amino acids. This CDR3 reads CATSKGSTSEKLFF. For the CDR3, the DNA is TGTGCCACCTCCAAGGGGAGCACTAGTGAAAAACTGTTTTTT.

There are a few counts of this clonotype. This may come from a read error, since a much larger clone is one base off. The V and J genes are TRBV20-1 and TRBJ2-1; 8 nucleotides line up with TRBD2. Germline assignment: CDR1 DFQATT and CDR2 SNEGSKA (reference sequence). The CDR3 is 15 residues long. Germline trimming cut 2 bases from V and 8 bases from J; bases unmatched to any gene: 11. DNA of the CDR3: TGCAGTGCTAGAAATGGTCGGGGGGGTGCTTATGAGCAGTTCTTC. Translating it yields CSARNGRGGAYEQFF.

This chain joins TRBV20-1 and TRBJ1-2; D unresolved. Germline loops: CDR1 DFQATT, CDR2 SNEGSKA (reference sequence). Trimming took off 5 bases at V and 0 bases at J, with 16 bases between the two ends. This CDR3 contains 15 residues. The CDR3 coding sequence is TGCAGTGCTTCGACGGCGAGTCTATCTAACTATGGCTACACCTTC. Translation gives CSASTASLSNYGYTF.

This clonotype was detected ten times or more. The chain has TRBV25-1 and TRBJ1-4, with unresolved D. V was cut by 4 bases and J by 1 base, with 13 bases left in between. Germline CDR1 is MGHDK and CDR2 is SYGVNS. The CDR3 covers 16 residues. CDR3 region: CASSVRIVGTNEKLFF. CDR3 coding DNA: TGTGCCAGCAGTGTGAGGATAGTTGGAACTAATGAAAAACTGTTTTTT.

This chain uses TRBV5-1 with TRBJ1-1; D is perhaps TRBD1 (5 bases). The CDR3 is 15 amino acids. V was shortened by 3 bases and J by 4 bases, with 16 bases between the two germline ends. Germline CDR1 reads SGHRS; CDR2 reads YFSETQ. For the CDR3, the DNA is TGCGCCAGCAGCTCGGGTGTATGGGACCCCACTGAAGCTTTCTTT. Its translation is CASSSGVWDPTEAFF.

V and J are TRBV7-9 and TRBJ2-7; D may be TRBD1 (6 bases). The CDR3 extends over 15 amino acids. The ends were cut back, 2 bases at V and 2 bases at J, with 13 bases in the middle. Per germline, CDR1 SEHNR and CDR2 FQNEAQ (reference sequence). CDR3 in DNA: TGTGCCAGCAGCTTATCGGCAGGGGTAGCCTACGAGCAGTACTTC. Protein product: CASSLSAGVAYEQYF.

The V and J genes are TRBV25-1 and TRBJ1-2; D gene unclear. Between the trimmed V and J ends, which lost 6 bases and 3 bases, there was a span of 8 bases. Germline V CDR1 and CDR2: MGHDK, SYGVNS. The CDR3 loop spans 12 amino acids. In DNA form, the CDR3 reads TGTGCCAGCAGGAGGGCGGACTATGGCTACACCTTC. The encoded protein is CASRRADYGYTF.

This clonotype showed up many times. CDR3 coding DNA: TGTGCCACCAGCGAGAAATGGGAGGGATTCTATGGCTACACCTTC. Its protein is CATSEKWEGFYGYTF. This sequence joins TRBV15 and TRBJ1-2; D call uncertain. The CDR3 sequence is 15 residues long. Germline V gene sequence: CDR1 LNHNV, CDR2 YYDKDF (reference sequence). Trimming removed 5 bases at V and 4 bases at J, with 17 bases between.

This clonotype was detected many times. The CDR3: CASSFRDRGYEQFF. CDR3 bases: TGTGCCAGCAGCTTCCGGGACAGGGGCTATGAGCAGTTCTTC. V usage is TRBV5-4 and J usage is TRBJ2-1; 10 bases line up with TRBD1. The CDR3 extends over 14 amino acids. The germline CDR1 and CDR2 sequences are SGHNT and YYREEE (reference sequence). V was pared by 2 bases and J by 8 bases, with 4 bases of the junction left unmatched.

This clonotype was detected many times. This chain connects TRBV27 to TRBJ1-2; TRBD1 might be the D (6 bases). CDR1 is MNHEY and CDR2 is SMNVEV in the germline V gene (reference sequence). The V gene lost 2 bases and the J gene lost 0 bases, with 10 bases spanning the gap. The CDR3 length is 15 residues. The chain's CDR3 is CASSLGGAANYGYTF. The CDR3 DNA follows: TGTGCCAGCAGTTTAGGGGGGGCAGCTAACTATGGCTACACCTTC.

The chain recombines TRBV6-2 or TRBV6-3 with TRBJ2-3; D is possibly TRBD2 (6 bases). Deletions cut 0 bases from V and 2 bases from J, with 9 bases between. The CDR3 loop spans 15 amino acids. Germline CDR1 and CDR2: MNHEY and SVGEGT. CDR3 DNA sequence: TGTGCCAGCAGTTACTCCAGGACTACCACAGATACGCAGTATTTT. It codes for CASSYSRTTTDTQYF.

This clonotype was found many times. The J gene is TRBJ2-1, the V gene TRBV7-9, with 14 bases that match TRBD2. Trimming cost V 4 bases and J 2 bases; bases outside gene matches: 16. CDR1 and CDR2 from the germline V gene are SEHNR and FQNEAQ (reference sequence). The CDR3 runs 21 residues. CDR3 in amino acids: CASSSPERTSGRWGTYNEQFF. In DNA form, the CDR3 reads TGTGCCAGCAGCTCCCCCGAAAGGACTAGCGGGAGGTGGGGGACCTACAATGAGCAGTTCTTC.

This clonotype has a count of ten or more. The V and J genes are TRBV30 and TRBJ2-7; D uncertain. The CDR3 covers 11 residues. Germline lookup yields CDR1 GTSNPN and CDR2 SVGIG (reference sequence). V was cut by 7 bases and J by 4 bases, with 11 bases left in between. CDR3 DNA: TGTGCCTCGATTTTGGGATACGAGCAGTACTTC. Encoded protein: CASILGYEQYF.

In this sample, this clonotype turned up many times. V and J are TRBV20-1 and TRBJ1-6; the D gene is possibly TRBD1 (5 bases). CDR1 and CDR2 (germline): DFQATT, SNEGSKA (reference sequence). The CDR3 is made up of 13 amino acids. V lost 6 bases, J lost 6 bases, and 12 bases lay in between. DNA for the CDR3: TGCAGTGCCCTCGGGACGATTAATTCACCCCTCCACTTT. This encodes CSALGTINSPLHF.

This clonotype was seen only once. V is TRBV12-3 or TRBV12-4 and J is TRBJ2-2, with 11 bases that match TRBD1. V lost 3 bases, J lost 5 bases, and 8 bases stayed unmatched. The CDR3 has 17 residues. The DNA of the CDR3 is TGTGCCAGCAGTTTGGTCGGGACAGGGGGAGGGACCGGGGAGCTGTTTTTT. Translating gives CASSLVGTGGGTGELFF.

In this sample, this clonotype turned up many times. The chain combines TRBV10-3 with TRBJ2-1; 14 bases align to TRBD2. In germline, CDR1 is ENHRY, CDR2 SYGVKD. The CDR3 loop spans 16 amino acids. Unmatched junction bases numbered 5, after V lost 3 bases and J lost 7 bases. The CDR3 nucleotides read TGTGCCATCAGTGATGGCCGGACTAGCGGGGGGAATGAGCAGTTCTTC. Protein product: CAISDGRTSGGNEQFF.

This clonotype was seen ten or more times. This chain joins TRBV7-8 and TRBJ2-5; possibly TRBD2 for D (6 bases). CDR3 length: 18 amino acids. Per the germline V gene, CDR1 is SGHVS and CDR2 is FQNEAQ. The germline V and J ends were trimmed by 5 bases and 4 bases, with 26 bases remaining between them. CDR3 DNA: TGTGCCAGCAGCCTAAGCCCGTTTGTGTCAGGAGGGTTAGAGACCCAGTACTTC. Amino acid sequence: CASSLSPFVSGGLETQYF.

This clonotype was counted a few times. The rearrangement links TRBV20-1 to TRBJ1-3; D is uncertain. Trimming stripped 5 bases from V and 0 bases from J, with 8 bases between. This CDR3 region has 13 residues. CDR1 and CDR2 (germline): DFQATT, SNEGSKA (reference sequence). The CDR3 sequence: CSARLLSGNTIYF. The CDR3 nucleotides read TGCAGTGCTCGACTGCTCTCTGGAAACACCATATATTTT.

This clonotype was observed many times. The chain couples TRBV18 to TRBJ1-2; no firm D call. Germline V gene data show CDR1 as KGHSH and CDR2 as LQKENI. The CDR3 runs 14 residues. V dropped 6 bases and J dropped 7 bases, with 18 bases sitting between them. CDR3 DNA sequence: TGTGCCAGCTCCCCGGCCGAGTTCAGAAGTGGCTACACCTTC. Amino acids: CASSPAEFRSGYTF.

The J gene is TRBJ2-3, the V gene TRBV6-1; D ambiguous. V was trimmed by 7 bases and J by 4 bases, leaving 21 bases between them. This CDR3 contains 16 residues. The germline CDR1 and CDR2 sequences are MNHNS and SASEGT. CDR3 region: CASTRTRLPAPDTQYF. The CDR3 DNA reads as TGTGCCAGCACACGAACAAGGTTACCAGCACCAGATACGCAGTATTTT.

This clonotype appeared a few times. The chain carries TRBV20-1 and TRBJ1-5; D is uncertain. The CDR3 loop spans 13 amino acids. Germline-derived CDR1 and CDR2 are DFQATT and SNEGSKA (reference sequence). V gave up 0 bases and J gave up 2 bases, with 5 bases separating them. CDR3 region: CSAREIGNQPQHF. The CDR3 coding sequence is TGCAGTGCTAGAGAAATTGGCAATCAGCCCCAGCATTTT.

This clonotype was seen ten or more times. The CDR3 region has the DNA TGTGCCAGCAGCCGGAGACAGGGTAGAAACTATGGCTACACCTTC. It specifies CASSRRQGRNYGYTF. The genes are TRBV3-1 and TRBJ1-2; 7 nucleotides line up with TRBD1. Germline CDR1 reads LGHDT; CDR2 reads YNNKEL (reference sequence). This CDR3 contains 15 residues. Trimming at V came to 4 bases and at J to 2 bases, leaving 7 bases not matched to a gene.